The sequence of this TCR beta chain was determined in a study of T cells after somatic rescue of genetic block. The CDR3 is made up of 14 amino acids. V lost 0 bases to trimming and J lost 4 bases, with 9 bases between them. The V gene's germline CDR1 is GTSNPN and CDR2 SVGIG (reference sequence). Measured with immunoSEQ multiplex PCR; TCRdb has only the in-frame clones, and not every one. The sample has about 16,000 clones, approximately 75% seen once. The rearrangement uses TRBV30 and TRBJ1-4, with TRBD1 as a possible D gene (6 bases). Sequencing was performed on peripheral blood mononuclear cells (PBMCs). The sequence was collected from a boy aged 10-17 years. CDR3 in DNA: TGTGCCTGGAGTGTTACAGGGATTAATGAAAAACTGTTTTTT. Its protein product is CAWSVTGINEKLFF.